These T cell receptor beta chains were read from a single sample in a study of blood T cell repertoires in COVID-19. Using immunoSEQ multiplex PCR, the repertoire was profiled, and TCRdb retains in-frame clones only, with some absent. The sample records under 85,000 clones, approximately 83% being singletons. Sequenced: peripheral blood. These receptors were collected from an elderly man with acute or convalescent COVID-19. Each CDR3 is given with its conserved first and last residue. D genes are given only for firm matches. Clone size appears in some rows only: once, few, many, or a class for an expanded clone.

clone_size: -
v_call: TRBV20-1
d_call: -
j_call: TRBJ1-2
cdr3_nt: TGCAGTGCTCCGGAGCAGTATGGCTACACCTTC
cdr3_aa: CSAPEQYGYTF

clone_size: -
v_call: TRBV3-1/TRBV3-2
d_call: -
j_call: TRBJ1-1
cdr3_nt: TGTGCCAGCAGCCAAGAGTCAACGGTGATGAACACTGAAGCTTTCTTT
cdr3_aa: CASSQESTVMNTEAFF

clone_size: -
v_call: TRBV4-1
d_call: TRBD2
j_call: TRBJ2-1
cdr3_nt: TGCGCCAGCAGCCAAGAGGGACCGGGACTAGCGGGAGGGCCTTATTTCAATGAGCAGTTCTTC
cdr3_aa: CASSQEGPGLAGGPYFNEQFF

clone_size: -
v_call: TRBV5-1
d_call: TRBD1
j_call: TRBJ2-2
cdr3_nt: TGCGCCAGCAGCCCATCGGGACAGCCCGGGGAGCTGTTTTTT
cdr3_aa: CASSPSGQPGELFF

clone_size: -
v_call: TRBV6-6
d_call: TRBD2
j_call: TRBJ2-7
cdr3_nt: TGTGCCAGCCGGACTAGCGGGAGCTCCTACGAGCAGTACTTC
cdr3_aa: CASRTSGSSYEQYF

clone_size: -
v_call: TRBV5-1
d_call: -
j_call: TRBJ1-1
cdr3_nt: TGCGCCAGCAGCTTGGGAGGACACCTGAACACTGAAGCTTTCTTT
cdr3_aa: CASSLGGHLNTEAFF

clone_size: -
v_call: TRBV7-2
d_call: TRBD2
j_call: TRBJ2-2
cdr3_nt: TGTGCCAGCAGCTTACCTAGCGGGAGTGTCACCGGGGAGCTGTTTTTT
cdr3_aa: CASSLPSGSVTGELFF

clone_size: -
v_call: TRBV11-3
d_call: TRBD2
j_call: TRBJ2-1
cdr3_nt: TGTGCCAGCAGTTTACGTAAGAGACTAGCGGGAATCAATGAGCAGTTCTTC
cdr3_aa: CASSLRKRLAGINEQFF

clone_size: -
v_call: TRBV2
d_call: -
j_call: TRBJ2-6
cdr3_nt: TGTGCCAGCAGGATGGTGGCAGCTGGGGCCAACGTCCTGACTTTC
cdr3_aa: CASRMVAAGANVLTF

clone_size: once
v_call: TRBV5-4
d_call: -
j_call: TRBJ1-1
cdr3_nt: TGTGCCAGCAGTGGGGGCTTAAACACTGAAGCTTTCTTT
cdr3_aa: CASSGGLNTEAFF

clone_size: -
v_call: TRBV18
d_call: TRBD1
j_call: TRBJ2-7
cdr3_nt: TGTGCCAGCTCGGACGGACAGGGGGCATCCTACGAGCAGTACTTC
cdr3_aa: CASSDGQGASYEQYF

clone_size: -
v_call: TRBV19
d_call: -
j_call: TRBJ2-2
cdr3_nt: TGTGCCAGCCGGTGGGCGCAAACTGGGACCGGGGAGCTGTTTTTT
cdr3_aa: CASRWAQTGTGELFF

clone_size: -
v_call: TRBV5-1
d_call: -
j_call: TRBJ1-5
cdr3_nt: TGCGCCAGCAGTGAACAGGGAATGAGCAATCAGCCCCAGCATTTT
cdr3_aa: CASSEQGMSNQPQHF

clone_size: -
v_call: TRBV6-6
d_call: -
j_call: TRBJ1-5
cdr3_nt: TGTGCCAGCAGACCCGGGGGGAGCAATCAGCCCCAGCATTTT
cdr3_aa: CASRPGGSNQPQHF

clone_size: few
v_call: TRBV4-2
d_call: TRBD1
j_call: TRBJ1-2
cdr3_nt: TGTGCCAGCAGCGGGACAGGGGCAACTGAACGGGGCTACACCTTC
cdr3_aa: CASSGTGATERGYTF

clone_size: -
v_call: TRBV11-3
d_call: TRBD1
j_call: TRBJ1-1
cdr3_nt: TGTGCCAGCAGCTTCTCGACAGGGGGGAACACTGAAGCTTTCTTT
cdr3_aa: CASSFSTGGNTEAFF

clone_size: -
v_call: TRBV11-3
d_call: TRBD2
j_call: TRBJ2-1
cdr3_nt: TGTGCCAGCAGCTTGAGGGGACTAGCCCTAAATGAGCAGTTCTTC
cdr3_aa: CASSLRGLALNEQFF

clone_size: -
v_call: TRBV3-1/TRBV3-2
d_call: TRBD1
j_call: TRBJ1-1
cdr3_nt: TGTGCCAGCAGCCGGGACAGGGGCGACTACACTGAAGCTTTCTTT
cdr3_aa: CASSRDRGDYTEAFF

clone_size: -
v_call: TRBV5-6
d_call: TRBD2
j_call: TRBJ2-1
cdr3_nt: TGTGCCAGCAGTTTGAGCGGGACGTCAGATTACAATGAGCAGTTCTTC
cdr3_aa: CASSLSGTSDYNEQFF

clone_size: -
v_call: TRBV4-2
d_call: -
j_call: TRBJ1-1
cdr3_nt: TGTGCCAGCAGCCAAGAGAGAGGTGAAGCTTTCTTT
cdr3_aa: CASSQERGEAFF

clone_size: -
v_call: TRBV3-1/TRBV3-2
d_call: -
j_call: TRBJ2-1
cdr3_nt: TGTGCCAGCAGCCAAGATTTGGGGAGGCGGCAGTTCTTC
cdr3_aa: CASSQDLGRRQFF

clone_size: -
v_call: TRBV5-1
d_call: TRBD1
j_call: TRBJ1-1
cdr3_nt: TGCGCCAGCAGCGGAAGACAGGGAAAGAACACTGAAGCTTTCTTT
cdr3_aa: CASSGRQGKNTEAFF

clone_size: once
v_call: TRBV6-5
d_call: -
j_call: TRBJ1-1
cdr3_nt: TGTGCCAGCAGCTCGCGGGGCCTTATGAACACTGAAGCTTTCTTT
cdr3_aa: CASSSRGLMNTEAFF

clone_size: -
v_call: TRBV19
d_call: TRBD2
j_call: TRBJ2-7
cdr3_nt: TGTGCCAGTAGTATAGTTTTGACTAGCGGGAGCTACGAGCAGTACTTC
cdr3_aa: CASSIVLTSGSYEQYF

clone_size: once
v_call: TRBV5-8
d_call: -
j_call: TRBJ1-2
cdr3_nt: TGTGCCAGCAGCTCGGGAACAGCCAACTATGGCTACACCTTC
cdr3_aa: CASSSGTANYGYTF

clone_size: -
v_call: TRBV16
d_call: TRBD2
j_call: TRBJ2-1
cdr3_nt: TGTGCCAGCGCGAGGCTAGCGGGAGGCAATGAGCAGTTCTTC
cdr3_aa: CASARLAGGNEQFF

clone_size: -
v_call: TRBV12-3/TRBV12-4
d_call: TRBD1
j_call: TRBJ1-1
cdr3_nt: TGTGCCAGCAGCGTAGACAGGGGGACTTTCTTT
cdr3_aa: CASSVDRGTFF

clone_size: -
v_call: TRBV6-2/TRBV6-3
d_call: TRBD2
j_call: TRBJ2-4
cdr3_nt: TGTGCCAGCAGTGCCTCGGGCGGGGGATACATTCAGTACTTC
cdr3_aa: CASSASGGGYIQYF